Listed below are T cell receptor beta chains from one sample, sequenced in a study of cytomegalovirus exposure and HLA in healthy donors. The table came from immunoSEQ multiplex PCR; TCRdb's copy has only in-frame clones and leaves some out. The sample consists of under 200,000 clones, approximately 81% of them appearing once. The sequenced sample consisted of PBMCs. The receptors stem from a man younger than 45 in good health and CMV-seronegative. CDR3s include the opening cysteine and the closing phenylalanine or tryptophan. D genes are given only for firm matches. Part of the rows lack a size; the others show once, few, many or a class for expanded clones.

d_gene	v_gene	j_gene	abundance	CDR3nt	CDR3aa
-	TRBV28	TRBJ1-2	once	TGTGCCAGCAGTTTTCAGGACAGCAACTATGGCTACACCTTC	CASSFQDSNYGYTF
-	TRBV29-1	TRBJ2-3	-	TGCAGCGTCGGCACAGGCCCAGATACGCAGTATTTT	CSVGTGPDTQYF
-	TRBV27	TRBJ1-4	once	TGTGCCAGCAGTTTTGATATGCCCAGCGCAACTAATGAAAAACTGTTTTTT	CASSFDMPSATNEKLFF
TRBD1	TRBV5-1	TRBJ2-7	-	TGCGCCAGCAGCCTCACCACCCCTAGACACAGGGGAGACGAGCAGTACTTC	CASSLTTPRHRGDEQYF
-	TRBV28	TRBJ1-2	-	TGTGCCAGCAGTTTATCGGCGGCCGCAAGGGGCGGCTACACCTTC	CASSLSAAARGGYTF
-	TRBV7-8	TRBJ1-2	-	TGTGCCAGCAGCGTGGGCCTCAACTATGGCTACACCTTC	CASSVGLNYGYTF
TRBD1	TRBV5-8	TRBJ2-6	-	TGTGCCAGCAGCTCCCCTCTGGGGACAGACCCGGGTGGGGCCAACGTCCTGACTTTC	CASSSPLGTDPGGANVLTF
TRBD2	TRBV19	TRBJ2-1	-	TGTGCCAGTAGTATAGGGGCGTGGGCTAGCGGGGGGGCGAGGTTTAGTAATGAGCAGTTCTTC	CASSIGAWASGGARFSNEQFF
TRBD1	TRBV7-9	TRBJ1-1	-	TGTGCCAGCAGCCCGCTGGGACAGGGGACCCTTGAAGCTTTCTTT	CASSPLGQGTLEAFF
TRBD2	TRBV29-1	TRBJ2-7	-	TGCAGCGTGGGGACTAGGACCTACGAGCAGTACTTC	CSVGTRTYEQYF